The 13 T cell receptor beta chains given below trace back to one sample, sequenced in a study of regulatory T cells in long-lasting Graves disease (dated by TCRdb to the early 2020s). The library was generated by multiplex PCR. TCRdb records Illumina HiSeq 4000 as the sequencer. iRepertoire HTBI primers and Arm-PCR amplification of CDR3 regions were used to construct TCR beta libraries. TCRdb redid the processing of the public reads, applying fastp at Q25 and MiXCR, and retained in-frame beta chains. Entries are consolidated by CDR3 protein sequence, retaining the most common genes and DNA. Here the sample has 400,000 to 500,000 distinct CDR3 sequences; 15% to 20% occur a single time. 23% of the sample is in the top ten clones. What the time point label conveys for this sample: newly diagnosed GD, antithyroid drugs for less than 3 months. RNA was extracted from PBMCs in TRIzol for both TCR sequencing and RNA sequencing.

These data also formed part of another study, on T cells in Graves' hyperthyroidism and ophthalmopathy.

The sample here was peripheral blood mononuclear cells (PBMCs), taken at new diagnosis, from a patient treated with antithyroid drugs. The receptors come from a woman aged 18-29 years with Graves disease. Donor details come from another sample of the same person, matched by shared clones.

The chain carries TRBV4-1 and TRBJ2-3, with TRBD1 matching over 7 bases. CDR1 and CDR2 from the germline V gene are MGHRA and YSYEKL. V shed 3 bases, J shed 4 bases, and the junction held 4 bases outside the gene matches. The CDR3 contains 14 residues. The CDR3: CASSQIGGPDTQYF. Written as DNA, the CDR3 is TGCGCCAGCAGCCAGATAGGGGGCCCAGATACGCAGTATTTT.

The DNA for the CDR3 is TGCGCCAGCAGCTTGGCTAGCGCAACCTACAATGAGCAGTTCTTC. It specifies CASSLASATYNEQFF. The chain uses TRBV5-1 and TRBJ2-1; TRBD2 might be the D (6 bases). This CDR3 contains 15 residues. The germline V gene has CDR1 SGHRS and CDR2 YFSETQ. The V end lost 0 bases, the J end lost 2 bases, and 9 bases lay between the germline ends.

The sample holds a few counts of this clonotype. The genes are TRBV7-2 and TRBJ2-3; D remains unclear. The J call may not be correct, given that the DNA end is closer to TRBJ2-1. This CDR3 contains 11 residues. The germline CDR1 and CDR2 sequences are SGHTA and FQGNSA. The CDR3 DNA reads as TGTGCCAGCAGCCAGTTAAGGGAGCAGTTCTTC. Protein sequence: CASSQLREQFF.

This chain uses TRBV7-2 with TRBJ2-7, with D unresolved. Germline V gene sequence: CDR1 SGHTA, CDR2 FQGNSA. The CDR3 sequence is 13 residues long. V lost 0 bases, J lost 6 bases, and 9 bases lay in between. CDR3 nucleotides: TGTGCCAGCAGCTTAGCGCAAGGAGTCGAGCAGTACTTC. Translating it yields CASSLAQGVEQYF.

This clonotype was counted only a few times. The chain joins TRBV10-3 to TRBJ2-2; 13 bases align to TRBD2. The germline gives CDR1 ENHRY, CDR2 SYGVKD. The CDR3 sequence is 15 residues long. V lost 4 bases, J lost 8 bases, and 4 bases stayed unmatched. The CDR3 here is CAISGGLAGVGELFF. DNA for the CDR3: TGTGCCATCAGTGGAGGACTAGCGGGAGTGGGGGAGCTGTTTTTT.

At least ten counts were recorded for this clonotype. The J gene is TRBJ2-2, the V gene TRBV28; TRBD2 matches at 7 bases. The germline gives CDR1 MDHEN, CDR2 SYDVKM. The junction had 4 bases not matched to a gene; V was cut back by 5 bases and J by 4 bases. The CDR3 spans 14 residues. The CDR3 nucleotides are TGTGCCAGCAGTCCCAGGGAGGGCACCGGGGAGCTGTTTTTT. Protein sequence: CASSPREGTGELFF.

This clonotype was detected only once. The rearrangement joins TRBV10-2 to TRBJ1-5; unclear D gene. V lost 6 bases to trimming and J lost 2 bases, with 8 bases between them. This CDR3 region has 13 residues. Germline assignment: CDR1 WSHSY and CDR2 SAAADI. The CDR3 nucleotides read TGCGCCAGCAGAGCTTGGGGCAATCAGCCCCAGCATTTT. It codes for CASRAWGNQPQHF.

This clonotype came up a few times. The gene calls are TRBV19 and TRBJ2-6; TRBD1 is a possible D gene (7 bases). Germline CDR1 and CDR2: LNHDA and SQIVND (reference sequence). V lost 3 bases and J 4 bases, leaving 16 bases between the germline ends. This CDR3 spans 17 amino acids. The CDR3 region is CASSMAWRGRGANVLTF. The CDR3 nucleotides are TGTGCCAGTAGTATGGCGTGGAGGGGGCGAGGGGCCAACGTCCTGACTTTC.

The CDR3 region has the DNA TGTGCCAGCAGCTTGGTAGGGGGCGCTGGGGCTTTCTTT. Translated, it gives CASSLVGGAGAFF. The chain joins TRBV5-6 to TRBJ1-1; 7 bases align to TRBD1. CDR3 size: 13 residues. The V gene's germline CDR1 is SGHDT and CDR2 YYEEEE. Losses at the gene ends were 0 bases for V and 11 bases for J; bases not matched to a gene: 7.

This clonotype was recorded at least ten times. The chain joins TRBV29-1 to TRBJ2-1; 10 nucleotides agree with TRBD2. Germline V CDR1 and CDR2: SQVTM, ANQGSEA. There are 13 residues in the CDR3. V lost 7 bases, J lost 4 bases, and 4 bases stayed unmatched. The CDR3: CSAAGGAYNEQFF. Written as DNA, the CDR3 is TGCAGCGCAGCGGGGGGGGCTTACAATGAGCAGTTCTTC.

This clonotype was seen repeatedly, ten times or more. V and J are TRBV11-2 and TRBJ2-1; TRBD2 aligns across 12 bases. The length of the CDR3 is 17 residues. Germline loops: CDR1 SGHAT, CDR2 FQNNGV. V lost 2 bases, J lost 2 bases, and 4 bases stayed unmatched. CDR3 DNA sequence: TGTGCCAGCAGCTTACATGGGACTAGCGGGCCCTACAATGAGCAGTTCTTC. It yields the protein CASSLHGTSGPYNEQFF. Supplemented by reference TRBV11-2 and TRBJ2-1, the full variable domain reads EAGVAQSPRYKIIEKRQSVAFWCNPISGHATLYWYQQILGQGPKLLIQFQNNGVVDDSQLPKDRFSAERLKGVDSTLKIQPAKLEDSAVYLCASSLHGTSGPYNEQFFGPGTRLTVL.

On this clonotype: It may be a read error: a sequence one base away is much more abundant. The V and J genes are TRBV29-1 and TRBJ2-1; 7 bases map to TRBD2. This CDR3 has 13 amino acids. Germline CDR1 SQVTM, CDR2 ANQGSEA. Here the CDR3 DNA reads TGCAGCGTTGGCGGGAGTACCTACAATGAGCAGTCCTTC. This translates into CSVGGSTYNEQSF.

This clonotype was observed a few times. V usage is TRBV19 and J usage is TRBJ2-1; 8 nucleotides agree with TRBD2. V gave up 6 bases and J gave up 4 bases; unmatched junction bases: 5. The V gene's germline CDR1 is LNHDA and CDR2 SQIVND (reference sequence). This CDR3 is 14 amino acids long. The CDR3 sequence: CASRPSGLYNEQFF. In DNA form, the CDR3 reads TGTGCCAGTAGGCCTAGCGGGTTATACAATGAGCAGTTCTTC.